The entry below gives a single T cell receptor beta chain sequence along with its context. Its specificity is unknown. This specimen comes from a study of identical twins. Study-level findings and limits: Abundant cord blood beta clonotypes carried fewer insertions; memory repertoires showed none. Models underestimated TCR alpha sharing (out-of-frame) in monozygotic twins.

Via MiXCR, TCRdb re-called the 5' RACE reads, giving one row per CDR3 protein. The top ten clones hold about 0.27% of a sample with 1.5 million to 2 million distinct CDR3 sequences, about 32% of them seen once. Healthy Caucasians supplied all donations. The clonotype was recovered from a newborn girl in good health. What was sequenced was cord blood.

CDR3 residues: CASSLGSWQGGETQYF. CDR3 DNA: TGTGCCAGCAGCTTAGGTTCTTGGCAGGGGGGAGAGACCCAGTACTTC. This chain links TRBV7-2 with TRBJ2-4, with TRBD1 as a possible D gene (7 bases). The DNA matches TRBJ2-5 better at its end, which makes the J call doubtful. The CDR3 has 16 residues. Germline lookup yields CDR1 SGHTA and CDR2 FQGNSA.